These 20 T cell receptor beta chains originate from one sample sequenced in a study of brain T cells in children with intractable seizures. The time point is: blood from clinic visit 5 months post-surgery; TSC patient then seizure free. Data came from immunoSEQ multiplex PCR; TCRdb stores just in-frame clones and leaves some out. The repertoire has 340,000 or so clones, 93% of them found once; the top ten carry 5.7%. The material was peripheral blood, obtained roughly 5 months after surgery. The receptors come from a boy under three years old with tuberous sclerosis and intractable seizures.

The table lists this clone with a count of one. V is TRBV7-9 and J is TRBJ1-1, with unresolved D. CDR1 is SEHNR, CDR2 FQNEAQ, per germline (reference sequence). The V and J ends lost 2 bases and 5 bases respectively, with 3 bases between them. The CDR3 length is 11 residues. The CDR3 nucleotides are TGTGCCAGCAGCTTAAGAACTGAAGCTTTCTTT. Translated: CASSLRTEAFF.

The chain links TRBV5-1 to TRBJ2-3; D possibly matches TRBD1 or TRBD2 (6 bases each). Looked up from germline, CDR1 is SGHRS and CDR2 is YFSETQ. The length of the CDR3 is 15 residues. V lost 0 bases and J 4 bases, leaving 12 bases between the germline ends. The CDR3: CASSLVSGGPDTQYF. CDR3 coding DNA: TGCGCCAGCAGCTTGGTCTCCGGGGGCCCAGATACGCAGTATTTT.

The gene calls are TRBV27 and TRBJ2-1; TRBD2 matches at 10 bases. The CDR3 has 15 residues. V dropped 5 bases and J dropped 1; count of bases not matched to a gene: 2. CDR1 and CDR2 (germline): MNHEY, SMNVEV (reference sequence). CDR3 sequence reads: CASSTSGASYNEQFF. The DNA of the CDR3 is TGTGCCAGCAGTACTAGCGGGGCTTCCTACAATGAGCAGTTCTTC.

The CDR3 DNA reads as TGTGCCAGTAGTATAATGGGTTGGGGGGGCACTGAAGCTTTCTTT. It yields the protein CASSIMGWGGTEAFF. V is TRBV19 and J is TRBJ1-1, with a weak D call TRBD1 (5 bases). V shed 2 bases and J shed 4 bases, with 14 bases lying between them. Germline V gene data show CDR1 as LNHDA and CDR2 as SQIVND (reference sequence). CDR3 length: 15 residues.

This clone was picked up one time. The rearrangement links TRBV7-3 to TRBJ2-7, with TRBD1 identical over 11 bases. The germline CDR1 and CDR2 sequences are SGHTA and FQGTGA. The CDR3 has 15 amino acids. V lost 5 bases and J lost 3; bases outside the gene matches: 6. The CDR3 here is CASSLSGQGVYEQYF. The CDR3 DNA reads TGTGCCAGCAGCCTGTCGGGACAGGGGGTCTACGAGCAGTACTTC.

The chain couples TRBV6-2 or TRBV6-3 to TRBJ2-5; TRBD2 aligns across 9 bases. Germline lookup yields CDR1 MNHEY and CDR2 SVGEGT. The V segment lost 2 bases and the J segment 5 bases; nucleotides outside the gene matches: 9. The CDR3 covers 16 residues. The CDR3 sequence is CASSYGLRGGWETQYF. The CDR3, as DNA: TGTGCCAGCAGTTACGGGCTGCGGGGGGGATGGGAGACCCAGTACTTC.

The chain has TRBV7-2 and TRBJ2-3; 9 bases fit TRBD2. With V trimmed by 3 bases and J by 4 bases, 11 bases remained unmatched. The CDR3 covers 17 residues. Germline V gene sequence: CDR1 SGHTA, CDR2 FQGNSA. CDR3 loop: CASSLNGGLASPDTQYF. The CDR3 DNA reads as TGTGCCAGCAGCTTGAATGGGGGACTAGCTTCCCCAGATACGCAGTATTTT.

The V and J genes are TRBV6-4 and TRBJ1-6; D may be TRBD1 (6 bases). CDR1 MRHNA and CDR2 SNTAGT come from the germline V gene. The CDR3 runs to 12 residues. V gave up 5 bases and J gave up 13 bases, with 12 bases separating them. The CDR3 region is CASSRDGGPLHF. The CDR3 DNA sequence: TGTGCCAGCAGTAGGGACGGGGGCCCCCTCCACTTT.

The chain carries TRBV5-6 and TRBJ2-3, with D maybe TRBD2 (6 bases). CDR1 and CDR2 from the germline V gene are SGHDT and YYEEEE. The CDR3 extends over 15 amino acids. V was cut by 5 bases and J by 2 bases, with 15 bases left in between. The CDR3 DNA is TGTGCCAGCAGTCGACCGGGACTCTTCACAGATACGCAGTATTTT. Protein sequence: CASSRPGLFTDTQYF.

This chain's CDR3 is CAWSVSREGVQYF. The CDR3 bases are TGTGCCTGGAGTGTATCTCGGGAGGGGGTCCAGTACTTC. The V and J genes are TRBV30 and TRBJ2-5; 8 nucleotides match TRBD2. The CDR3 spans 13 residues. From germline, CDR1 is GTSNPN and CDR2 SVGIG (reference sequence). The junction had 7 bases not matched to a gene; V was cut back by 0 bases and J by 10 bases.

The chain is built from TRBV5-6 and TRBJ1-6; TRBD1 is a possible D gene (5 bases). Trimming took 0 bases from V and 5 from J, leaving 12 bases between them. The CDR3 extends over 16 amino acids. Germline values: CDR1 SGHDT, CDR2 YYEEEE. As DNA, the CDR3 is TGTGCCAGCAGCTTGGAACGGGGCAGAGATAATTCACCCCTCCACTTT. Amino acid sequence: CASSLERGRDNSPLHF.

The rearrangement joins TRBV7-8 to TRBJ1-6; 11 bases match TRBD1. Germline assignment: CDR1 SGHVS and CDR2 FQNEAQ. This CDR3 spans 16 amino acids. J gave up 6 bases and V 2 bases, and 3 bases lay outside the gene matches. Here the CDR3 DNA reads TGTGCCAGCAGCTTAAGTGGGACAGGGGGTAATTCACCCCTCCACTTT. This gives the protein CASSLSGTGGNSPLHF.

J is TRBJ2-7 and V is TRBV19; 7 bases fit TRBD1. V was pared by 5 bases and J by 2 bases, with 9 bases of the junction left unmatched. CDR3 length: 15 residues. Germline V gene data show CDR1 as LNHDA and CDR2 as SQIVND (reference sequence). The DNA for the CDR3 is TGTGCCAGTAGTGCACATTCTGGACAGGCCTACGAGCAGTACTTC. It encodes CASSAHSGQAYEQYF.

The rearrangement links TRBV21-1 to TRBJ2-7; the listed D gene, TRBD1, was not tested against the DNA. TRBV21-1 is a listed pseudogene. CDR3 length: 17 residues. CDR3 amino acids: CASSFDPQGEVTYEQYF. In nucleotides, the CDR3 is TGTGCCAGCAGCTTTGACCCACAGGGGGAGGTCACCTACGAGCAGTACTTC.

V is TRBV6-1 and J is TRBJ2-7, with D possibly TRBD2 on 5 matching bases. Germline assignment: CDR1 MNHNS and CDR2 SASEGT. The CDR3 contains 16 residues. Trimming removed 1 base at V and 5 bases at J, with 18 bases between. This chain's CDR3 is CASSEGGATTWDEQYF. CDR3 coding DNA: TGTGCCAGCAGTGAAGGTGGAGCGACTACCTGGGACGAGCAGTACTTC.

The CDR3 DNA follows: TGTGCCAGCAGTGTACAGGGCAGCTCCTACAATGAGCAGTTCTTC. It is translated as CASSVQGSSYNEQFF. The chain carries TRBV2 and TRBJ2-1; a possible D gene is TRBD1 (6 bases). Germline values: CDR1 SNHLY, CDR2 FYNNEI. V dropped 4 bases and J dropped 0 bases, with 10 bases sitting between them. The CDR3 is 15 residues long.

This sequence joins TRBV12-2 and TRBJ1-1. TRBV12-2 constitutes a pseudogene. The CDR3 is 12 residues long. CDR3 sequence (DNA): TGTGCAAGTCGCTTGAGGGGGGCTGAAGCTTTCTTT. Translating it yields CASRLRGAEAFF.

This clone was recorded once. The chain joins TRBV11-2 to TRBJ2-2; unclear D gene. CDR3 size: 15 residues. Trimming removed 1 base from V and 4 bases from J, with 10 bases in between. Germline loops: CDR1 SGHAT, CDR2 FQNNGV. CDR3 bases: TGTGCCAGCAGCTTAGTTACAGCCGCCACCGGGGAGCTGTTTTTT. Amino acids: CASSLVTAATGELFF.

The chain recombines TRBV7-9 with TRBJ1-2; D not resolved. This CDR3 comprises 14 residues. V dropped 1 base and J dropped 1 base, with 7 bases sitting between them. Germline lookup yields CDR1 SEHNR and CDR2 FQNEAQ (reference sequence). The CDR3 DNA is TGTGCCAGCAGCTTAGGTTCCAATAACTATGGCTACACCTTC. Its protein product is CASSLGSNNYGYTF.

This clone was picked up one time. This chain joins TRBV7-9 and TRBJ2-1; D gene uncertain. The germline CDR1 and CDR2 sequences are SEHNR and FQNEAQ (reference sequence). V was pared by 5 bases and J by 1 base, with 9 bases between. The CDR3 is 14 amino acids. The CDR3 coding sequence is TGTGCCAGCAGCCCAAACTTTTCCTACAATGAGCAGTTCTTC. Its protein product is CASSPNFSYNEQFF.